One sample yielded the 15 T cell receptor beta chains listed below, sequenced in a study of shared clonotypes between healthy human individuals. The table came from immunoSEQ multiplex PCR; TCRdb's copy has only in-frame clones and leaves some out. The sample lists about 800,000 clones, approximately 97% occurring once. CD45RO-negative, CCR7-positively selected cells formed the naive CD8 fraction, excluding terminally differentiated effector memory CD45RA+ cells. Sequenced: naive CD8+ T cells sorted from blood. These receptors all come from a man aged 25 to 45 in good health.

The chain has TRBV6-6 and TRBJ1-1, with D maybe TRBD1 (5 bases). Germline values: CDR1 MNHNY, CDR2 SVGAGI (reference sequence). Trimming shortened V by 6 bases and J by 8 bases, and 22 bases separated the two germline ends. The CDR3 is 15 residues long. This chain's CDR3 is CASSPNVGPYWEAFF. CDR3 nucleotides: TGTGCCAGCAGCCCCAACGTGGGACCGTATTGGGAAGCTTTCTTT.

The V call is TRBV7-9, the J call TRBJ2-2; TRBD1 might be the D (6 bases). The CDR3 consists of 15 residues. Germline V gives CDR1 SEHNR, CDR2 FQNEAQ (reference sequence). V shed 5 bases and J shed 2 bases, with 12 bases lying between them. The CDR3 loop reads CASSRRDTNTGELFF. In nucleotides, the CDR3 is TGTGCCAGCAGCCGCCGGGACACTAACACCGGGGAGCTGTTTTTT.

CDR3 protein: CASSLVTTSYEQYF. As DNA, the CDR3 is TGTGCCAGCAGCTTAGTCACCACATCCTACGAGCAGTACTTC. The V and J genes are TRBV7-9 and TRBJ2-7; D not certain. Deletions cut 1 base from V and 1 base from J, with 8 bases between. The germline gives CDR1 SEHNR, CDR2 FQNEAQ (reference sequence). CDR3 length: 14 residues.

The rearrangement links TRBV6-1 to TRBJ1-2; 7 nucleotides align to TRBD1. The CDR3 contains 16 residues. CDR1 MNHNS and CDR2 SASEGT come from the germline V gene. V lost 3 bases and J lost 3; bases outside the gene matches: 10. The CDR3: CASSDPTGLLDYGYTF. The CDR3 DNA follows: TGTGCCAGCAGTGACCCGACAGGGTTGCTTGACTATGGCTACACCTTC.

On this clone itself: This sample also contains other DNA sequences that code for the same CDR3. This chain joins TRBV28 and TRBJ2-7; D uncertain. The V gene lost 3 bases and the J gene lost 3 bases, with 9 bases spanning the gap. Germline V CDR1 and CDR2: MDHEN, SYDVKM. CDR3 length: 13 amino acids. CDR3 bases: TGTGCCAGCAGTTTCGGACGGAACTACGAGCAGTACTTC. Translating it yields CASSFGRNYEQYF.

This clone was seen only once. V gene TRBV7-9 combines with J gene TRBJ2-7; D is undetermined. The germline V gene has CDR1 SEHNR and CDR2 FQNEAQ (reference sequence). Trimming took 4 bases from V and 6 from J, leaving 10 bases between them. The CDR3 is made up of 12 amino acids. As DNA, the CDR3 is TGTGCCAGCAGCTCGCAGGTGATCGAGCAGTACTTC. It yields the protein CASSSQVIEQYF.

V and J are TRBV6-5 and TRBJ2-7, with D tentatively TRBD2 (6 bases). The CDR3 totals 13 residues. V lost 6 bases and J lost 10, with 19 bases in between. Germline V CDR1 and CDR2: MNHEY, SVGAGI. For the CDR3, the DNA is TGTGCCAGCAGGGAGGGCGGGAAACTCGGACAGTACTTC. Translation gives CASREGGKLGQYF.

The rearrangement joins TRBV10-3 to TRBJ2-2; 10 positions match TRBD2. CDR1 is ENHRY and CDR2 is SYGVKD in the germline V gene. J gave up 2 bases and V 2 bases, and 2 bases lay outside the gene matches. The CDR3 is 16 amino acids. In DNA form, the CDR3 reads TGTGCCATCAGTGAGGGACTAGCGGTCAACACCGGGGAGCTGTTTTTT. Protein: CAISEGLAVNTGELFF.

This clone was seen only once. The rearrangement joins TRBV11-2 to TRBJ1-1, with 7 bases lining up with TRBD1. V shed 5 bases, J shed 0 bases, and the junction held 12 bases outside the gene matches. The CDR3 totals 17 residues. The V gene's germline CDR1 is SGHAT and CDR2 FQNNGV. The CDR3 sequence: CASSLGRRGQMNTEAFF. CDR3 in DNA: TGTGCCAGCAGCCTAGGACGTAGGGGGCAGATGAACACTGAAGCTTTCTTT.

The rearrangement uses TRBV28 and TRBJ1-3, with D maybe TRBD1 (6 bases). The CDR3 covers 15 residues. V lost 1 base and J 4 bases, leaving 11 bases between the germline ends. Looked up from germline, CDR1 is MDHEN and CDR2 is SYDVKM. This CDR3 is CASSLSGVSGNTIYF. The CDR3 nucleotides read TGTGCCAGCAGTTTATCAGGGGTTTCGGGAAACACCATATATTTT.

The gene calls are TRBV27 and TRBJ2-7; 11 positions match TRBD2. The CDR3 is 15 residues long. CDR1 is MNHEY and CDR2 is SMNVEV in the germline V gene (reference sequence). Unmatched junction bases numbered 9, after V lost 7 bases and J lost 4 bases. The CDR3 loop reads CASKIAGGLVYEQYF. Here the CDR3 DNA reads TGTGCCAGCAAAATAGCGGGAGGGCTAGTATACGAGCAGTACTTC.

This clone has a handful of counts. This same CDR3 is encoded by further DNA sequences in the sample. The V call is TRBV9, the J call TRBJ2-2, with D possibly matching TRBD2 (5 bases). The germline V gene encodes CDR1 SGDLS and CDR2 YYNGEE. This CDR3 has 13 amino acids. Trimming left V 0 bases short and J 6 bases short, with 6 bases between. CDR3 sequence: CASSVAGSGELFF. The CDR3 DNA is TGTGCCAGCAGCGTAGCGGGGTCCGGGGAGCTGTTTTTT.

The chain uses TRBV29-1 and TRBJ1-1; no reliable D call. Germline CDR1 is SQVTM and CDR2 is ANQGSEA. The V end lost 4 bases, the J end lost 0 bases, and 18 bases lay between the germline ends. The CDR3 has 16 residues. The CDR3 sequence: CSVVGRRARMNTEAFF. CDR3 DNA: TGCAGCGTTGTGGGAAGGAGAGCGCGAATGAACACTGAAGCTTTCTTT.

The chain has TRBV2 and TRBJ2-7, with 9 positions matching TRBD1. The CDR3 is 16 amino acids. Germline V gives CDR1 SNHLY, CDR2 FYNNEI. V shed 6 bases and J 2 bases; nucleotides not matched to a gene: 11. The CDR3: CASRPPGQGSPYEQYF. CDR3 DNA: TGTGCCAGCAGGCCCCCGGGACAGGGAAGCCCCTACGAGCAGTACTTC.

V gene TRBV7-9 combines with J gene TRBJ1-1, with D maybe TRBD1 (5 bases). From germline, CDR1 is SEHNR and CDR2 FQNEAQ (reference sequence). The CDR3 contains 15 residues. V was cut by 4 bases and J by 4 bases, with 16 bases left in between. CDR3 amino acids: CASSSSILGRTEAFF. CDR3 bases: TGTGCCAGCAGCTCCTCGATACTGGGGCGCACTGAAGCTTTCTTT.